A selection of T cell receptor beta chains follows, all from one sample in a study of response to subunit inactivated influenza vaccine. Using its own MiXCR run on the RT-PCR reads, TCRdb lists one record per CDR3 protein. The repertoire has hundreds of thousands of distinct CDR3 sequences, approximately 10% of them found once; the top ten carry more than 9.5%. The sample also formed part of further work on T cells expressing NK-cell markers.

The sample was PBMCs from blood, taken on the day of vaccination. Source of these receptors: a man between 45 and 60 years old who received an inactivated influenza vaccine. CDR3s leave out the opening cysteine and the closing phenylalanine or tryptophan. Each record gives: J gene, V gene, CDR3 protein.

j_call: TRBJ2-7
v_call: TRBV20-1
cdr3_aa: SAGGRNSYEQY

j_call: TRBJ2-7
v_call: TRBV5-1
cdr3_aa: ASSLTGTYEQY

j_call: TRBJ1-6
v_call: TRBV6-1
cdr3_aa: ASSEAIPGQRNSPLH

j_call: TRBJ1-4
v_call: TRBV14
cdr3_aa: ASSQGGNEKLF

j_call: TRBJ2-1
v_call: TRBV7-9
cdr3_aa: ASSPRISGVSYNEQF

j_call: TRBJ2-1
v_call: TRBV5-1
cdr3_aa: ASSPSGGAYSYNEQF

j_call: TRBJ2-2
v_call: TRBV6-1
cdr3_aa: ASSRYRTDANTGELF

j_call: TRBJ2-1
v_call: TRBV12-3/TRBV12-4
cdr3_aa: ASSFSGTSGSDEQF

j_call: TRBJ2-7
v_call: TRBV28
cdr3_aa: ASRTGPDREQY

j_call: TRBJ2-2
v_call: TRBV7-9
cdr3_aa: ASSLASGELF

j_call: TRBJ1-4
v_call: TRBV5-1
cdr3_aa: ASSLDSTEKLF

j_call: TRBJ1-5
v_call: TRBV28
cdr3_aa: ASCTGRFRNQPQH

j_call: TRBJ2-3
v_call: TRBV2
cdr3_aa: ASSGQGATDTQY

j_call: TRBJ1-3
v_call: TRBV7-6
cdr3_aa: ASSSTGVRSGNTIY

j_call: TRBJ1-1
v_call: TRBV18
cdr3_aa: ASSEGQWNTEAF

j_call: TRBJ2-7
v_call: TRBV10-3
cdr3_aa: AISATYEQY

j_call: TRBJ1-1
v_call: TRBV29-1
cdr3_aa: SARQANTEAF

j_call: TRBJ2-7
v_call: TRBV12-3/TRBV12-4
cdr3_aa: ASSFSLAIEQY

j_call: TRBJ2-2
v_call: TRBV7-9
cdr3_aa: ASSWTGTRGSGELF

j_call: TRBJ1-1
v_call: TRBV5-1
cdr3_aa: ASSFGTGAGPNTEAF

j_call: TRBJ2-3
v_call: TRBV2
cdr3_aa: ASSERRTSTDTQY

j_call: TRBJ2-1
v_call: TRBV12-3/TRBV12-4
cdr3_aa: ASSRTLAGGYNEQF

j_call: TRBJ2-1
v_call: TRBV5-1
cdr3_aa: ASSLWGANNEQF

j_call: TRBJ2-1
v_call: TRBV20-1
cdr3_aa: SARGQAGDEQF

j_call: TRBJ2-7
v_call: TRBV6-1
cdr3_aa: ASSRGQGVYEQY

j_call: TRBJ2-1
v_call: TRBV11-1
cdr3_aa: ASSLALLAGGKYNEQF

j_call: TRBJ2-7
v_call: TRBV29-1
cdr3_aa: SATGKWYEQY

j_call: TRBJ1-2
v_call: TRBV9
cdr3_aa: ASSGRDRPYGYT

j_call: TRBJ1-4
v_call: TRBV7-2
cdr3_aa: ASGTSTNEKLF

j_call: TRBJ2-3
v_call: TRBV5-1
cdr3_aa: ASSLQGILTDTQY

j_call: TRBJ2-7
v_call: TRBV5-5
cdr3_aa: ASSFIAGSSYEQY

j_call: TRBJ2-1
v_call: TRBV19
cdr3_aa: ASRRSGYGPSSYNEQF